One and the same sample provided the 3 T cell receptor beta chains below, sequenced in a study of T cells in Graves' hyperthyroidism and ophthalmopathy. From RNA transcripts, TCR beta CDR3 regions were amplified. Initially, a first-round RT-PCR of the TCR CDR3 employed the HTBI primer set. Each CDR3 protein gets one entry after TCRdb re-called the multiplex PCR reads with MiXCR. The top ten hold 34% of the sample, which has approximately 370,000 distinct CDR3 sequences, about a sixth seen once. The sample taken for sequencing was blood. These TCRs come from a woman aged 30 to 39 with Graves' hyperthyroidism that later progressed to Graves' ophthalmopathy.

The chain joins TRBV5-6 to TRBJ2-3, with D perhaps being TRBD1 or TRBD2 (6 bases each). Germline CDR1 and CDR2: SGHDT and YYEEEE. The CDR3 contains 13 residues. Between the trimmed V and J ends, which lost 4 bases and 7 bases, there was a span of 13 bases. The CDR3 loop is CASSRRDMNTQYF. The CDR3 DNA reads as TGTGCCAGCAGCCGGAGGGACATGAATACGCAGTATTTT.

As DNA, the CDR3 is TGTGCCAGCAGTATGACAGGGTCTGGAGAGCAGTACTTC. It codes for CASSMTGSGEQYF. The chain has TRBV12-3 or TRBV12-4 and TRBJ2-7, with 7 bases matching TRBD1. Trimming took 5 bases from V and 7 from J; bases not matched to a gene: 8. CDR3 length: 13 residues.

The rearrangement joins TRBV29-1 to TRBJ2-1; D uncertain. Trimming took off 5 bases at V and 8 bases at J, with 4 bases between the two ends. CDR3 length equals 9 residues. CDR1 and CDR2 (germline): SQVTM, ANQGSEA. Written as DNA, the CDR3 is TGCAGCGTTAGCGATGAGCAGTTCTTC. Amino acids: CSVSDEQFF.